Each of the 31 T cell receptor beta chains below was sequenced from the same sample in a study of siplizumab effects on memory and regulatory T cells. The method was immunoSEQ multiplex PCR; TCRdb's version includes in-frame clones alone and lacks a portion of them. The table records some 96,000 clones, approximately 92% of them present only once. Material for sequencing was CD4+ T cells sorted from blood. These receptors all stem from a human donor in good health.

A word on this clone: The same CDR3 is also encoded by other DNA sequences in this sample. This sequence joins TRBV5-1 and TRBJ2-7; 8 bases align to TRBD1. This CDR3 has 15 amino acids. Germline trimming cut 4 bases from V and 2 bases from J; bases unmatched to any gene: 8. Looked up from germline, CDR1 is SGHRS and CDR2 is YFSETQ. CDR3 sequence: CASSNTGGRAYEQYF. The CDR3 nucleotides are TGCGCCAGCAGCAATACAGGGGGTCGGGCCTACGAGCAGTACTTC.

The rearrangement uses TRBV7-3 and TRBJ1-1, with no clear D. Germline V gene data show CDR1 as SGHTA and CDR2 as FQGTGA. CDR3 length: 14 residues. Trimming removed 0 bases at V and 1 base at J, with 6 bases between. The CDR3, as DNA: TGTGCCAGCAGCTTAACAGATCAGAACACTGAAGCTTTCTTT. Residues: CASSLTDQNTEAFF.

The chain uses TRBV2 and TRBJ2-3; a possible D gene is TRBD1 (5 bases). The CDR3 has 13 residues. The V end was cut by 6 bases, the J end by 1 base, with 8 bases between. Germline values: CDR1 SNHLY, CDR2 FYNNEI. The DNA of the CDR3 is TGTGCCAGCAGCACACAGGGCACAGATACGCAGTATTTT. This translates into CASSTQGTDTQYF.

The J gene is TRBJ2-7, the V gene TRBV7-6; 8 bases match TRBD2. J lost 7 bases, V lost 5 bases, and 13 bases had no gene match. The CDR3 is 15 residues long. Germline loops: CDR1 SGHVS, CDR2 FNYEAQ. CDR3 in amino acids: CASSLLNGGAGEQYF. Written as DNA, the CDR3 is TGTGCCAGCAGCCTCCTGAACGGGGGGGCAGGGGAGCAGTACTTC. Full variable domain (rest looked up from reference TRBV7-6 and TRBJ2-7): GAGVSQSPRYKVTKRGQDVALRCDPISGHVSLYWYRQALGQGPEFLTYFNYEAQQDKSGLPNDRFSAERPEGSISTLTIQRTEQRDSAMYRCASSLLNGGAGEQYFGPGTRLTVT.

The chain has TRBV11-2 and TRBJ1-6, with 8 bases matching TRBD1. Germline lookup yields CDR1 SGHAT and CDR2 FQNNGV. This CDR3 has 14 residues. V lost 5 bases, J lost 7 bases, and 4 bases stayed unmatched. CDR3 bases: TGTGCCAGCAGCATCCGACAGGGGAATTCACCCCTCCACTTT. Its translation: CASSIRQGNSPLHF.

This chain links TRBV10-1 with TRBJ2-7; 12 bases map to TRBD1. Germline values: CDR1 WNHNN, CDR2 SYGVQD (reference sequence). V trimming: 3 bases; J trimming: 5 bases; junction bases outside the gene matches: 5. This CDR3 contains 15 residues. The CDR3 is CASSDRDRGPDEQYF. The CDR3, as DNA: TGCGCCAGCAGTGACCGGGACAGGGGGCCCGACGAGCAGTACTTC.

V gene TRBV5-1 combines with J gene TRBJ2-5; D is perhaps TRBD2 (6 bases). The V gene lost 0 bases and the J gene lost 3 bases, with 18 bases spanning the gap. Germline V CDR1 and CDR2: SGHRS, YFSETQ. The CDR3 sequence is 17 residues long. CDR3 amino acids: CASSLASGAGIKETQYF. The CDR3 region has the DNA TGCGCCAGCAGCTTGGCTAGTGGTGCGGGGATTAAAGAGACCCAGTACTTC.

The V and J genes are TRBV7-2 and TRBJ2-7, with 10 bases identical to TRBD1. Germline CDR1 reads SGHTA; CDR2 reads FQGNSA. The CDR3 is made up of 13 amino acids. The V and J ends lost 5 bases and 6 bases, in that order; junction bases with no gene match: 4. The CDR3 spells CASSRRTGGEQYF. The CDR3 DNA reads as TGTGCCAGCAGCCGCCGGACAGGGGGCGAGCAGTACTTC.

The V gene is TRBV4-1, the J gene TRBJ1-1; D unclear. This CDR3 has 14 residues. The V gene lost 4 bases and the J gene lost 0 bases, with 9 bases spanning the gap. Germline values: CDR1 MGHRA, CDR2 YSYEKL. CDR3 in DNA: TGCGCCAGCAGCCGATGGGCCCTGAACACTGAAGCTTTCTTT. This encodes CASSRWALNTEAFF.

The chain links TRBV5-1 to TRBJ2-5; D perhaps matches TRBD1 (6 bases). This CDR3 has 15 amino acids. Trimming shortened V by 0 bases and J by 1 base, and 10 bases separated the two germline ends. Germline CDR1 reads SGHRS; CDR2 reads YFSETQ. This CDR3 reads CASSLAGDIQETQYF. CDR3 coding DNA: TGCGCCAGCAGCTTGGCCGGGGACATCCAAGAGACCCAGTACTTC.

CDR3 nucleotides: TGTGCCAGCAGCCTTCCTTCACAGGGCGAAGCTTTCTTT. As protein: CASSLPSQGEAFF. V and J are TRBV7-9 and TRBJ1-1; D is perhaps TRBD1 (6 bases). The germline V gene has CDR1 SEHNR and CDR2 FQNEAQ (reference sequence). V lost 5 bases to trimming and J lost 8 bases, with 15 bases between them. The CDR3 runs 13 residues.

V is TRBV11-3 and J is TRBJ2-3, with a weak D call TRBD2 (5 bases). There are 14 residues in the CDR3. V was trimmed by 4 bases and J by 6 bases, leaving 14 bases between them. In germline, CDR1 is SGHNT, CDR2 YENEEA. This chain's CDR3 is CASSSRLHPDTQYF. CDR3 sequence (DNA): TGTGCCAGCAGCTCTCGACTACACCCGGATACGCAGTATTTT.

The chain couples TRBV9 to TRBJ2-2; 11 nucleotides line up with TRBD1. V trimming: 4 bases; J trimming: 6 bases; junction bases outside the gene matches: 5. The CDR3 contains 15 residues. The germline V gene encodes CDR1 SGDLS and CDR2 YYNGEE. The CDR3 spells CASSPTDRGPGELFF. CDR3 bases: TGTGCCAGCAGCCCCACGGACAGGGGGCCCGGGGAGCTGTTTTTT.

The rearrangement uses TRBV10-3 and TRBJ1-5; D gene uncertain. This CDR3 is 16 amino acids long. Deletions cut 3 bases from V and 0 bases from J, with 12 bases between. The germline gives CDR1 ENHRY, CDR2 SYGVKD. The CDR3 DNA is TGTGCCATCAGTGACCGGGTTAAGGATAGCAATCAGCCCCAGCATTTT. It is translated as CAISDRVKDSNQPQHF.

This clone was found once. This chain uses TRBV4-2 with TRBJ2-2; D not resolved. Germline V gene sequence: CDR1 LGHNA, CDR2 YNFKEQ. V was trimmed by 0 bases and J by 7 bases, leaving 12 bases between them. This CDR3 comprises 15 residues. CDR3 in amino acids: CASSQDSGFGGELFF. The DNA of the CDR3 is TGTGCCAGCAGCCAAGATAGTGGGTTCGGCGGGGAGCTGTTTTTT.

This chain's CDR3 is CAIYQTGGMAFF. The CDR3 nucleotides read TGTGCCATTTACCAGACAGGGGGCATGGCTTTCTTT. The V call is TRBV6-6, the J call TRBJ1-1, with TRBD1 matching 10 bases. The CDR3 consists of 12 residues. Looked up from germline, CDR1 is MNHNY and CDR2 is SVGAGI (reference sequence). The trim removed 10 bases at V and 11 bases at J, leaving 10 bases unmatched.

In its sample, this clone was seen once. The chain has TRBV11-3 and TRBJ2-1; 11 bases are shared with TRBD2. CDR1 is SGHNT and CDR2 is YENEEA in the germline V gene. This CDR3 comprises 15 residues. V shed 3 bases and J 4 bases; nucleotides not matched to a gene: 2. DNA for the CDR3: TGTGCCAGCAGCTTTAGCGGGGGGGTATACAATGAGCAGTTCTTC. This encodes CASSFSGGVYNEQFF. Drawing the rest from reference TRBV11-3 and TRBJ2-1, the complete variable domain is EAGVVQSPRYKIIEKKQPVAFWCNPISGHNTLYWYLQNLGQGPELLIRYENEEAVDDSQLPKDRFSAERLKGVDSTLKIQPAELGDSAVYLCASSFSGGVYNEQFFGPGTRLTVL.

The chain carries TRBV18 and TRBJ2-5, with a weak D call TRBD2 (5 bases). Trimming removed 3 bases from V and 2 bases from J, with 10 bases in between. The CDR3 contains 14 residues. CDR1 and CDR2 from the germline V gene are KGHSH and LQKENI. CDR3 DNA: TGTGCCAGCTCACCGACGCGAGGGCAAGAGACCCAGTACTTC. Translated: CASSPTRGQETQYF. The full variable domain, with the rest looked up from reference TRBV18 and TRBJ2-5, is NAGVMQNPRHLVRRRGQEARLRCSPMKGHSHVYWYRQLPEEGLKFMVYLQKENIIDESGMPKERFSAEFPKEGPSILRIQQVVRGDSAAYFCASSPTRGQETQYFGPGTRLLVL.

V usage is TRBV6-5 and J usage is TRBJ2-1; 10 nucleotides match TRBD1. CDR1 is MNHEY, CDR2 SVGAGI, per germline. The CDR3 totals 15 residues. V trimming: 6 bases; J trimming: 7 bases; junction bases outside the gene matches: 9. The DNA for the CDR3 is TGTGCCAGCAGGCCCCCCGGGACAGGGGTGAATGAGCAGTTCTTC. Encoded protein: CASRPPGTGVNEQFF.

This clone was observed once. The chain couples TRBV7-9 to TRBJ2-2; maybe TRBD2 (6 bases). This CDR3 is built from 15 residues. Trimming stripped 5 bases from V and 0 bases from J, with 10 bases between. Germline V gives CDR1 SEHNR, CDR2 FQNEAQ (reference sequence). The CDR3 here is CASSGGAANTGELFF. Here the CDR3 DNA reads TGTGCCAGCAGCGGAGGGGCGGCGAACACCGGGGAGCTGTTTTTT.

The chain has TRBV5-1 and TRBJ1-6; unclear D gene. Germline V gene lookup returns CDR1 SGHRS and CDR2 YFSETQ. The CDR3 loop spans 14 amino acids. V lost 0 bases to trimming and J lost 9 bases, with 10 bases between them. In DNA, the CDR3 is TGCGCCAGCAGCTTGGTGGGCGACGGTTCACCCCTCCACTTT. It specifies CASSLVGDGSPLHF. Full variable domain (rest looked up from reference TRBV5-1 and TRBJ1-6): KAGVTQTPRYLIKTRGQQVTLSCSPISGHRSVSWYQQTPGQGLQFLFEYFSETQRNKGNFPGRFSGRQFSNSRSEMNVSTLELGDSALYLCASSLVGDGSPLHFGNGTRLTVT.

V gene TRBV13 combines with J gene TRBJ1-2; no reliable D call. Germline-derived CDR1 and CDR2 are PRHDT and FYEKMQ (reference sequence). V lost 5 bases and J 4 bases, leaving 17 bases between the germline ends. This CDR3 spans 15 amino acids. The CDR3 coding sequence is TGTGCCAGCAGCCTCTTAGAGGGCAGAGGCTATGGCTACACCTTC. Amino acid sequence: CASSLLEGRGYGYTF.

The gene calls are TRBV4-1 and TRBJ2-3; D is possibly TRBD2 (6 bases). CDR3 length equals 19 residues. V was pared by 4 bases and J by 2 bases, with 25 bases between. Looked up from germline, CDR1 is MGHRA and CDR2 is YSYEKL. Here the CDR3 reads CASSRPPGLSDAHTDTQYF. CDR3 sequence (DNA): TGCGCCAGCAGCCGGCCCCCGGGACTTTCCGATGCCCACACAGATACGCAGTATTTT.

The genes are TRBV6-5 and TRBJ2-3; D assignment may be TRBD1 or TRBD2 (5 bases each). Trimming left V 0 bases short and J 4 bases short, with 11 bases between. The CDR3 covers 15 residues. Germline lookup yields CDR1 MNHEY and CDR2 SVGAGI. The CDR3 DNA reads TGTGCCAGCAGTTACTCAACCGGGGCCTCAGATACGCAGTATTTT. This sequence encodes CASSYSTGASDTQYF.

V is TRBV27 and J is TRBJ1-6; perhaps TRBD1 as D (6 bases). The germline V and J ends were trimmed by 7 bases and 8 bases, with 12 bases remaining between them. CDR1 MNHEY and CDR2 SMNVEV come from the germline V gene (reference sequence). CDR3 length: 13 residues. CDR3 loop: CASKRGHDSPLHF. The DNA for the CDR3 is TGTGCCAGCAAGAGGGGACACGATTCACCCCTCCACTTT.

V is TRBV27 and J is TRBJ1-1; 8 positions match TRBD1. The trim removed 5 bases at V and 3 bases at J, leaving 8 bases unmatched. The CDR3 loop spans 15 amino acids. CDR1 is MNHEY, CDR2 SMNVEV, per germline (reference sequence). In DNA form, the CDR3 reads TGTGCCAGCAGTAAATGGACAGGGATGGACACTGAAGCTTTCTTT. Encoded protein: CASSKWTGMDTEAFF.

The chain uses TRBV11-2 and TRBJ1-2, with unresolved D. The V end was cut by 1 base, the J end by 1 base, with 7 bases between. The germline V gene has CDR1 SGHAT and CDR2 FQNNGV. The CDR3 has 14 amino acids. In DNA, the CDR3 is TGTGCCAGCAGCTTAGCTCAGCATAACTATGGCTACACCTTC. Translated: CASSLAQHNYGYTF.

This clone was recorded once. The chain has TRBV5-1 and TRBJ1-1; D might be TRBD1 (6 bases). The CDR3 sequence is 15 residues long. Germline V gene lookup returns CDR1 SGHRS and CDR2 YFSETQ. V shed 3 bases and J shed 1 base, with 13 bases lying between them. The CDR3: CASSSLTGGNTEAFF. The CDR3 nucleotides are TGCGCCAGCAGCTCCCTGACAGGCGGGAACACTGAAGCTTTCTTT.

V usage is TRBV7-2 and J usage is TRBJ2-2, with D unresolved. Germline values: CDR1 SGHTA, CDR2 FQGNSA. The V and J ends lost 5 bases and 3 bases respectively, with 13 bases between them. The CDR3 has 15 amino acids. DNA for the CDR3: TGTGCCAGCAGCCCTTCCGGCCAGTACACCGGGGAGCTGTTTTTT. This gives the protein CASSPSGQYTGELFF.

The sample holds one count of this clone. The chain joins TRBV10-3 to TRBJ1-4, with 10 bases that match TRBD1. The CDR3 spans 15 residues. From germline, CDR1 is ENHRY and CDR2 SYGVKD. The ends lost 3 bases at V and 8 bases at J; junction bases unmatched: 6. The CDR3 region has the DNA TGTGCCATCAGTGACAAGACAGGGGGCAGCGAAAAACTGTTTTTT. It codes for CAISDKTGGSEKLFF.

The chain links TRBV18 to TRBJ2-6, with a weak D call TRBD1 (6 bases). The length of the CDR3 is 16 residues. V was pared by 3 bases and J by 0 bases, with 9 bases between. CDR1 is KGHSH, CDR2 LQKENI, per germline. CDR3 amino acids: CASSPRQDSGANVLTF. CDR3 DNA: TGTGCCAGCTCACCGCGACAGGACTCTGGGGCCAACGTCCTGACTTTC.